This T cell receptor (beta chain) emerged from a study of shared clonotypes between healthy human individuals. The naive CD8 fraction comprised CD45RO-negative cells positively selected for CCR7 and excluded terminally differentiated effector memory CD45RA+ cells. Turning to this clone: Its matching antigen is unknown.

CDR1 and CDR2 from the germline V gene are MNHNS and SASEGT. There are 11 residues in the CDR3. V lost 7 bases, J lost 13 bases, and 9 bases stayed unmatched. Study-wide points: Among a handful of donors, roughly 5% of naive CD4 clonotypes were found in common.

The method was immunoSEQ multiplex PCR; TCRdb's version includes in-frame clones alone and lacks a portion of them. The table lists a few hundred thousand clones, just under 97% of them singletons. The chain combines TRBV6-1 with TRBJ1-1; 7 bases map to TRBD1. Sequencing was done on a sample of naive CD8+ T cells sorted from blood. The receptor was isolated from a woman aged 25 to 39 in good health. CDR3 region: CASKWETGDFF. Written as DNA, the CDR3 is TGTGCCAGCAAATGGGAAACAGGGGATTTCTTT.